This is a list of T cell receptor beta chains from one sample in a study of OX40 agonist ivuxolimab in advanced cancers. Generated by immunoSEQ multiplex PCR, the TCRdb table keeps only in-frame clones and is missing some. The data show 31,000 or so clones, with approximately 88% seen just once and roughly a fifth held by the top ten. The sequencing used CD4+ or CD8+ T cells sorted from blood, collected in a trial of the OX40 agonist ivuxolimab. All receptors derive from an adult with an advanced solid tumor such as melanoma, head and neck, liver or kidney cancer. Each CDR3 is given with its conserved first and last residue. A D gene is named only where the DNA matches it firmly. Not every row has a clone size; where given, it reads once, few, many or a size class.

>TRBJ2-7|TRBV9|TRBD1|-
CASSVAYRGDEQYF
TGTGCCAGCAGCGTAGCCTACAGGGGGGACGAGCAGTACTTC
>TRBJ1-2|TRBV7-8|-|-
CASSLGGAGGYTF
TGTGCCAGCAGCCTCGGGGGGGCGGGAGGCTACACCTTC
>TRBJ1-5|TRBV30|TRBD1|-
CAWSRQGMNQPQHF
TGTGCCTGGAGTCGACAGGGAATGAATCAGCCCCAGCATTTT
>TRBJ1-1|TRBV11-2|-|-
CASSLGTLNTEAFF
TGTGCCAGCAGCTTAGGGACACTGAACACTGAAGCTTTCTTT
>TRBJ2-1|TRBV7-3|-|once
CASSLMLGLGYNEQFF
TGTGCCAGCAGCTTAATGTTGGGGCTGGGCTACAATGAGCAGTTCTTC
>TRBJ2-7|TRBV30|-|-
CAWSRGAALEQQYF
TGTGCCTGGAGTCGGGGGGCGGCCCTCGAGCAGCAGTACTTC
>TRBJ2-1|TRBV19|-|-
CASSFGQYNEQFF
TGTGCCAGTAGTTTCGGACAGTACAATGAGCAGTTCTTC
>TRBJ2-1|TRBV7-8|-|-
CASSLELTSLNEQFF
TGTGCCAGCAGCTTAGAGTTAACTAGCCTCAATGAGCAGTTCTTC
>TRBJ2-1|TRBV28|-|-
CASNRRVHEQFF
TGTGCCAGCAACCGCAGGGTCCATGAGCAGTTCTTC
>TRBJ2-3|TRBV6-1|-|-
CASDMDSTDTQYF
TGTGCCAGCGATATGGACAGCACAGATACGCAGTATTTT
>TRBJ2-5|TRBV29-1|TRBD2|-
CSVGGGTSVETQYF
TGCAGCGTGGGGGGAGGGACTAGCGTAGAGACCCAGTACTTC
>TRBJ2-1|TRBV9|-|few
CASSVEGSYNEQFF
TGTGCCAGCAGCGTAGAAGGGTCCTACAATGAGCAGTTCTTC
>TRBJ2-7|TRBV28|TRBD2|medium-sized
CASTSKASGVLEQYF
TGTGCCAGCACCTCCAAGGCTAGCGGGGTTTTAGAGCAGTACTTC
>TRBJ2-4|TRBV6-5|-|-
CASSYSASLAKNIQYF
TGTGCCAGCAGTTACTCGGCTAGCCTAGCCAAAAACATTCAGTACTTC
>TRBJ2-7|TRBV7-9|TRBD2|-
CASSSPGLASEQYF
TGTGCCAGCAGCTCACCGGGACTAGCGAGCGAGCAGTACTTC
>TRBJ2-7|TRBV6-5|-|-
CASSSHYEQYF
TGTGCCAGCAGTTCTCACTACGAGCAGTACTTC
>TRBJ1-6|TRBV4-2|TRBD1|few
CASSQDLGTGGSPLHF
TGTGCCAGCAGCCAAGATTTGGGGACAGGGGGCTCACCCCTCCACTTT
>TRBJ1-2|TRBV4-1|-|-
CASSQEPGGYGYTF
TGCGCCAGCAGCCAAGAGCCGGGAGGCTATGGCTACACCTTC
>TRBJ1-3|TRBV5-1|-|-
CASSLEGSTGNTIYF
TGCGCCAGCAGCTTGGAGGGATCCACTGGAAACACCATATATTTT
>TRBJ2-3|TRBV4-2|TRBD2|-
CASSPQTGTSGTSTDTQYF
TGTGCCAGCAGCCCCCAGACCGGGACTAGCGGGACAAGCACAGATACGCAGTATTTT
>TRBJ1-1|TRBV27|TRBD1|-
CASSFGTGNTEAFF
TGTGCCAGCAGTTTCGGGACAGGGAACACTGAAGCTTTCTTT